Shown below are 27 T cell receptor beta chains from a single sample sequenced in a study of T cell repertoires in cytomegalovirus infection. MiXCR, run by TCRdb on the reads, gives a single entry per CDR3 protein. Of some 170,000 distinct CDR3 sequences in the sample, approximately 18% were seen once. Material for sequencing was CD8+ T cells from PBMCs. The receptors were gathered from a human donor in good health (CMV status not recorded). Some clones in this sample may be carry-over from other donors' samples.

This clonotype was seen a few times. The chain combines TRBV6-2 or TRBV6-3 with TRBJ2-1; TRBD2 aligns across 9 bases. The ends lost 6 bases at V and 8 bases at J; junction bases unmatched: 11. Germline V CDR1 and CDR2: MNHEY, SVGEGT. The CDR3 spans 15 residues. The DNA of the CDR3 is TGTGCCAGCAGGGCCCTGGCTAGCGGGGAGCATGAGCAGTTCTTC. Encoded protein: CASRALASGEHEQFF.

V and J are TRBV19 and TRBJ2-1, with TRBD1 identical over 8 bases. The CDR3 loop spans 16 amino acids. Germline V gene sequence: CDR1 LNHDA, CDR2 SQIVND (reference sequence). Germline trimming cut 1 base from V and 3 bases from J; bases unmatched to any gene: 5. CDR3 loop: CASSIGRTGGYNEQFF. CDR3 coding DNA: TGTGCCAGTAGTATAGGTCGAACAGGGGGCTACAATGAGCAGTTCTTC.

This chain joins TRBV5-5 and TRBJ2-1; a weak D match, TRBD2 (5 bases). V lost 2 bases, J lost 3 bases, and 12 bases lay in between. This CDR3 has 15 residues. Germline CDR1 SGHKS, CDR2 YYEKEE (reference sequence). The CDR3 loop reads CASSLGLSDYNEQFF. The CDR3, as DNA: TGTGCCAGCAGCTTAGGACTGAGCGACTACAATGAGCAGTTCTTC. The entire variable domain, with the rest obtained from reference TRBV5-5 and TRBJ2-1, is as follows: DAGVTQSPTHLIKTRGQQVTLRCSPISGHKSVSWYQQVLGQGPQFIFQYYEKEERGRGNFPDRFSARQFPNYSSELNVNALLLGDSALYLCASSLGLSDYNEQFFGPGTRLTVL.

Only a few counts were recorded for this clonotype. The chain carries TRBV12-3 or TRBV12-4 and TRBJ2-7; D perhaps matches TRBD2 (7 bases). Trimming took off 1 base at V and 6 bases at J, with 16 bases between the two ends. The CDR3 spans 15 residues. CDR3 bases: TGTGCCAGCAGTTTAGAGGGGGGGCCCCTCGGCGAGCAGTACTTC. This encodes CASSLEGGPLGEQYF.

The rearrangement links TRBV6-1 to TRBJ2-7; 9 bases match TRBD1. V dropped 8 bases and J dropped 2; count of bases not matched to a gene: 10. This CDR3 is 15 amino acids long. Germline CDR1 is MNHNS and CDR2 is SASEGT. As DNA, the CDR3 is TGTGCCAGCTCACCGGACAGGGGATTCCCCTACGAGCAGTACTTC. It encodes CASSPDRGFPYEQYF.

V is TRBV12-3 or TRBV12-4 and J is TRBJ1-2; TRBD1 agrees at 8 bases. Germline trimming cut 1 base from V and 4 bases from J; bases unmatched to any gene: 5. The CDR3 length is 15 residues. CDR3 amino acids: CASSLESGGLYGYTF. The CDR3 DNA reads TGTGCCAGCAGTTTAGAGTCAGGGGGCCTCTATGGCTACACCTTC.

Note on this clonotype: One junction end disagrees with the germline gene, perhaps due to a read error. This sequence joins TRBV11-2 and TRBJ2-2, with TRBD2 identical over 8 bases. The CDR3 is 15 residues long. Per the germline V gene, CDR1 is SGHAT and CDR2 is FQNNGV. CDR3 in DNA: TGTGCCAGCAGCCTAAGCGGGGGACCGACCGGGGAGCCGTTTTTT. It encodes CASSLSGGPTGEPFF.

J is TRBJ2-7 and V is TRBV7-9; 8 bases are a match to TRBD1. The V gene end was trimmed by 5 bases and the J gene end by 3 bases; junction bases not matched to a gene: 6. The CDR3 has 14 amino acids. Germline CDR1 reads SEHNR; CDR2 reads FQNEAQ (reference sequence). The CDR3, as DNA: TGTGCCAGCAGCCATCGAGACAGGGGCTACGAGCAGTACTTC. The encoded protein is CASSHRDRGYEQYF.

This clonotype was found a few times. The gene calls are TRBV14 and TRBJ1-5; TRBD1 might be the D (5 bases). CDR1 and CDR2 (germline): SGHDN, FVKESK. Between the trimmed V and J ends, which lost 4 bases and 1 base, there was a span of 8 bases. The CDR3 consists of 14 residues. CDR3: CASSRRGSNQPQHF. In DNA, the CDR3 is TGTGCCAGCAGCCGGCGGGGGAGCAATCAGCCCCAGCATTTT.

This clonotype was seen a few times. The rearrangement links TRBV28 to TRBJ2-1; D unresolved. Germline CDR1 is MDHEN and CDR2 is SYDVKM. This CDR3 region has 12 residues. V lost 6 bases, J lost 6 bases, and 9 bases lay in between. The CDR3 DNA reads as TGTGCCAGCAGCCCCCCTAGCAATGAGCAGTTCTTC. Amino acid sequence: CASSPPSNEQFF.

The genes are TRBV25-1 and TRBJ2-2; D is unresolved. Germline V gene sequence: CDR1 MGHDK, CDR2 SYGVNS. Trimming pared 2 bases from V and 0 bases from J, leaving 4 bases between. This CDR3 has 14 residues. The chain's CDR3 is CASSEPPNTGELFF. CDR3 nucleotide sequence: TGTGCCAGCAGTGAACCACCGAACACCGGGGAGCTGTTTTTT.

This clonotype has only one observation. CDR3 sequence reads: CASSSQTSGGSTDTQYF. CDR3 DNA: TGTGCCAGCAGTTCACAAACTAGCGGGGGTAGCACAGATACGCAGTATTTT. The chain combines TRBV28 with TRBJ2-3; 11 bases line up with TRBD2. V lost 4 bases, J lost 0 bases, and 6 bases stayed unmatched. The CDR3 length is 17 residues. Germline loops: CDR1 MDHEN, CDR2 SYDVKM.

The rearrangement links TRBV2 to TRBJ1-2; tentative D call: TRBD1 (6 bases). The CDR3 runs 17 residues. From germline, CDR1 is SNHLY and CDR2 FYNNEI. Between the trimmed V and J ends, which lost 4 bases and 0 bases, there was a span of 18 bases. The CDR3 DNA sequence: TGTGCCAGCAGTGGAAAAAGGAGGACAGACCCTAACTATGGCTACACCTTC. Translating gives CASSGKRRTDPNYGYTF.

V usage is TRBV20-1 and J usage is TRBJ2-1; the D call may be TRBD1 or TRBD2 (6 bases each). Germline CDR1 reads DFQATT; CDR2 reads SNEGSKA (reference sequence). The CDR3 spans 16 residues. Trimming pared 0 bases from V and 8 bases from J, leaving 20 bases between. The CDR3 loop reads CSARDLEGGTAHEQFF. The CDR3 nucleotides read TGCAGTGCTAGAGATTTAGAGGGGGGAACCGCCCATGAGCAGTTCTTC.

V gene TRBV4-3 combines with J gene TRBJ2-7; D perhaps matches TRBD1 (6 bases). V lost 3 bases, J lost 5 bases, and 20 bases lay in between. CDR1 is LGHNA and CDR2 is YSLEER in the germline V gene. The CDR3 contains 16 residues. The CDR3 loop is CASSHPGTSATDEQYF. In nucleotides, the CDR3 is TGCGCCAGCAGCCACCCCGGGACATCGGCCACCGACGAGCAGTACTTC.

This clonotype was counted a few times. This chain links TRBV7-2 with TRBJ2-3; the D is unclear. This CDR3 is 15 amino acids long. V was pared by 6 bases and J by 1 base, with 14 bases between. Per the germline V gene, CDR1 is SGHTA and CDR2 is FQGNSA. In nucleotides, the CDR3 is TGTGCCAGCAGTTCGTTTGCTGAGGGCACAGATACGCAGTATTTT. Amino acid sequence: CASSSFAEGTDTQYF.

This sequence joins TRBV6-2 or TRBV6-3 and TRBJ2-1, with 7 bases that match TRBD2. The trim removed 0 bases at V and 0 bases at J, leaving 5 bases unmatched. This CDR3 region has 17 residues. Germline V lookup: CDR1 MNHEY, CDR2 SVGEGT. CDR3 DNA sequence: TGTGCCAGCAGTTACTCCCGCGGGGGATTCTCCTACAATGAGCAGTTCTTC. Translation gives CASSYSRGGFSYNEQFF.

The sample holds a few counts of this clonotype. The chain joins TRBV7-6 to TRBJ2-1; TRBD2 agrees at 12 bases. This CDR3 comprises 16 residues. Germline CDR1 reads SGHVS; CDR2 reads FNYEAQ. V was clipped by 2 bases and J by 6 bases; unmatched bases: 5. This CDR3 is CASSLKPGLAGNEQFF. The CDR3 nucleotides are TGTGCCAGCAGCTTAAAACCGGGACTAGCGGGCAATGAGCAGTTCTTC.

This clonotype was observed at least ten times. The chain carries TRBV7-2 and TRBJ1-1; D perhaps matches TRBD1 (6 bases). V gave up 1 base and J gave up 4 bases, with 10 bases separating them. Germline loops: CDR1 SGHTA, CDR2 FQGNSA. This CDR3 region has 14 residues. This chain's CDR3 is CASSLVTGTTEAFF. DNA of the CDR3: TGTGCCAGCAGCTTAGTCACAGGGACCACTGAAGCTTTCTTT.

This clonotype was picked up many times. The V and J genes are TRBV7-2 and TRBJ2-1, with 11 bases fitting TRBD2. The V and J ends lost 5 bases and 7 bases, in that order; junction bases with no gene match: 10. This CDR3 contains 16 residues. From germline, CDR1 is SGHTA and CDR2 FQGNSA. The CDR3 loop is CASSRITSGGWNEQFF. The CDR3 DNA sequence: TGTGCCAGCAGCCGGATAACTAGCGGGGGATGGAATGAGCAGTTCTTC.

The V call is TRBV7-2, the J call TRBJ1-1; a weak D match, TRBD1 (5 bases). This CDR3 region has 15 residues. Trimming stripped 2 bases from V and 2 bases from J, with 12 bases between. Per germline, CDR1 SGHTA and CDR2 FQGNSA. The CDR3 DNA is TGTGCCAGCAGCTTATGGGGAGGGGAAAACACTGAAGCTTTCTTT. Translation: CASSLWGGENTEAFF. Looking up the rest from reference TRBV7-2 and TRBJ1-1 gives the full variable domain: GAGVSQSPSNKVTEKGKDVELRCDPISGHTALYWYRQSLGQGLEFLIYFQGNSAPDKSGLPSDRFSAERTGGSVSTLTIQRTQQEDSAVYLCASSLWGGENTEAFFGQGTRLTVV.

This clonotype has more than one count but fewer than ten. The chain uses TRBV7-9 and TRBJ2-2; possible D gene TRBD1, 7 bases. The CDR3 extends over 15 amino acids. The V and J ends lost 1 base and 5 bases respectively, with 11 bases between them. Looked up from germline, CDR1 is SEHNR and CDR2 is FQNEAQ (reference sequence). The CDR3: CASSLGGTATGELFF. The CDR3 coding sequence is TGTGCCAGCAGCTTAGGCGGGACAGCGACCGGGGAGCTGTTTTTT.

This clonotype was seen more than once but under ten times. In nucleotides, the CDR3 is TGTGCCAGCAGTTACGATCCGGGGGCGGATGGCTACACCTTC. It encodes CASSYDPGADGYTF. The chain recombines TRBV6-2 or TRBV6-3 with TRBJ1-2; the D gene is possibly TRBD1 (6 bases). Germline CDR1 is MNHEY and CDR2 is SVGEGT. The V gene lost 2 bases and the J gene lost 6 bases, with 13 bases spanning the gap. The CDR3 runs 14 residues.

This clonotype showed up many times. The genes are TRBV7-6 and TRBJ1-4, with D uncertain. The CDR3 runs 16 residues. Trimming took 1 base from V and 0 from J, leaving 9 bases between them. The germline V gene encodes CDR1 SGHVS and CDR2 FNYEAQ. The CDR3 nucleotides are TGTGCCAGCAGCTTAGTGGGATCGGCAACTAATGAAAAACTGTTTTTT. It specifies CASSLVGSATNEKLFF.

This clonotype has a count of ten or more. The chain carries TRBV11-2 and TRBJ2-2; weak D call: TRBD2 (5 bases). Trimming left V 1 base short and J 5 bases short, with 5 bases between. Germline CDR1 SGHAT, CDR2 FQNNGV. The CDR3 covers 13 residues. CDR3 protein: CASSLGGTGELFF. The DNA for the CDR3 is TGTGCCAGCAGCTTAGGAGGGACCGGGGAGCTGTTTTTT.

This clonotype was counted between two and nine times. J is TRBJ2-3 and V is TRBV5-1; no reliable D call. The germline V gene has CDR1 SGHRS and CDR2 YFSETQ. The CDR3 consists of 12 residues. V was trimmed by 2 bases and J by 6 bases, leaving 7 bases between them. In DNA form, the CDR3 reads TGCGCCAGCAGCTTCGACACGGATACGCAGTATTTT. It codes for CASSFDTDTQYF.

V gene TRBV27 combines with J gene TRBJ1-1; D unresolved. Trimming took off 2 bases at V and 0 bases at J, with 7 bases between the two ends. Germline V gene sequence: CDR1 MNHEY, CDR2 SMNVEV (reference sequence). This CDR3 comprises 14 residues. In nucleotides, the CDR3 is TGTGCCAGCAGTTTACTGGGGATGAACACTGAAGCTTTCTTT. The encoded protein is CASSLLGMNTEAFF.